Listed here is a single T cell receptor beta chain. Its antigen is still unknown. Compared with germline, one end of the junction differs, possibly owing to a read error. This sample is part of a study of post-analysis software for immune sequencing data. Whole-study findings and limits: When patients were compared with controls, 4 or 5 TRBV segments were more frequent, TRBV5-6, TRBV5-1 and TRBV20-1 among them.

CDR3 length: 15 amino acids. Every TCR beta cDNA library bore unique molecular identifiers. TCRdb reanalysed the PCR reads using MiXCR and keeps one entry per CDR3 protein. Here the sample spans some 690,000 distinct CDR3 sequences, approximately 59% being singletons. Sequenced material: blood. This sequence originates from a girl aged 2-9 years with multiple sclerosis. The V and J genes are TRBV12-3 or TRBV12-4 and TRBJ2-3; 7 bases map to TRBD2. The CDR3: CASSLSGVNTDMQYF. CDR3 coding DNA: TGTGCCAGCAGTTTGAGCGGGGTGAACACAGATATGCAGTATTTT.